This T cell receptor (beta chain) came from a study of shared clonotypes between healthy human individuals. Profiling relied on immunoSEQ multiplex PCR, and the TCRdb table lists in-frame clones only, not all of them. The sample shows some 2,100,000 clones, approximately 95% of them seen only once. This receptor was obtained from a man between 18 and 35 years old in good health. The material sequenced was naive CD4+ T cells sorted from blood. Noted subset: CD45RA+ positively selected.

The CDR3 protein is CASGRGAGGTDTQYF. The CDR3, as DNA: TGCGCCAGCGGCCGTGGAGCGGGGGGCACAGATACGCAGTATTTT. V is TRBV5-1 and J is TRBJ2-3; TRBD2 matches at 8 bases. The germline CDR1 and CDR2 sequences are SGHRS and YFSETQ. CDR3 length: 15 amino acids. The J segment lost 1 base and the V segment lost 7 bases, leaving 8 bases of the junction unmatched. The entire variable domain, with the rest obtained from reference TRBV5-1 and TRBJ2-3, is as follows: KAGVTQTPRYLIKTRGQQVTLSCSPISGHRSVSWYQQTPGQGLQFLFEYFSETQRNKGNFPGRFSGRQFSNSRSEMNVSTLELGDSALYLCASGRGAGGTDTQYFGPGTRLTVL.